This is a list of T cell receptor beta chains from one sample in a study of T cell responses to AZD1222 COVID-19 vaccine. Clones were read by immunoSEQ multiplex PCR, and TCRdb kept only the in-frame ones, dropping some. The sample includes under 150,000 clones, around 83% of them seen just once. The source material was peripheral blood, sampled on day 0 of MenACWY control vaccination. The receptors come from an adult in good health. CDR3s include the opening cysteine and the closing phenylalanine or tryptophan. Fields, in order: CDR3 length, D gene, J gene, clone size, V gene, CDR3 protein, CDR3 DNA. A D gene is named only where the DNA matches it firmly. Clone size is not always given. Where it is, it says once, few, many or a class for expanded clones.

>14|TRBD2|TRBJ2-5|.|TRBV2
CASRVAGGRETQYF
TGTGCCAGCCGTGTAGCGGGAGGGAGGGAGACCCAGTACTTC
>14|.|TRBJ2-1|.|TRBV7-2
CASSLGPSANEQFF
TGTGCCAGCAGCTTAGGGCCTTCGGCAAATGAGCAGTTCTTC
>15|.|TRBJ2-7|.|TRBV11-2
CASSFSRDRPYEQYF
TGTGCCAGCAGCTTTAGCCGGGACCGACCCTACGAGCAGTACTTC
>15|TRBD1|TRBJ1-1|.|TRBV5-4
CASSSDRASVAEAFF
TGTGCCAGCAGCTCTGACAGGGCGAGTGTGGCTGAAGCTTTCTTT
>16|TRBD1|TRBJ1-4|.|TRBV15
CATSLPGTGFNEKLFF
TGTGCCACCAGCCTCCCCGGGACAGGGTTTAATGAAAAACTGTTTTTT
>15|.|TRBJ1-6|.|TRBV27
CASRTQGTYNSPLHF
TGTGCCAGCAGAACACAGGGCACCTATAATTCACCCCTCCACTTT
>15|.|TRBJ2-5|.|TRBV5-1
CASDPSGLKGETQYF
TGCGCCAGCGACCCCTCGGGCCTTAAAGGGGAGACCCAGTACTTC
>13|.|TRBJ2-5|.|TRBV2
CASRATSSETQYF
TGTGCCAGCAGGGCGACAAGTAGTGAGACCCAGTACTTC
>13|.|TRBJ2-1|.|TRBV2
CASSRTTVHEQFF
TGTGCCAGCAGTCGGACAACAGTGCATGAGCAGTTCTTC
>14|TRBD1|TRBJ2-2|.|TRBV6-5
CATTRTGDHGELFF
TGTGCCACCACCAGGACAGGGGATCACGGGGAGCTGTTTTTT
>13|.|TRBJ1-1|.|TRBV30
CAWSVGRNTEAFF
TGTGCCTGGAGTGTAGGGCGGAACACTGAAGCTTTCTTT
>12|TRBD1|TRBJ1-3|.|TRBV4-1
CASYRGGNTIYF
TGCGCCAGCTACAGGGGTGGAAACACCATATATTTT
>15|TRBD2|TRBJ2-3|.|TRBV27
CASSTIAGGSDTQYF
TGTGCCAGCAGTACAATAGCGGGGGGATCAGATACGCAGTATTTT
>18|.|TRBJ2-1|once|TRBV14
CASSLSLLSSGSYNEQFF
TGTGCCAGCAGCCTATCCCTCCTCAGTAGCGGCTCCTACAATGAGCAGTTCTTC
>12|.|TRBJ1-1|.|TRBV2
CASGQMNTEAFF
TGTGCCAGCGGCCAGATGAACACTGAAGCTTTCTTT
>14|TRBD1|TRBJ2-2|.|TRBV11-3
CASSDRENTGELFF
TGTGCCAGCAGCGACAGGGAAAACACCGGGGAGCTGTTTTTT
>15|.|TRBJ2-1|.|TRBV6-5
CASSSPRGALYEQFF
TGTGCCAGCAGCTCCCCCAGAGGGGCCCTGTATGAGCAGTTCTTC
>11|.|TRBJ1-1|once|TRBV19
CASSIGRGAFF
TGTGCCAGTAGTATAGGCAGGGGAGCTTTCTTT
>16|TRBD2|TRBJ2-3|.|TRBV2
CASSDRLAGATDTQYF
TGTGCCAGCAGTGACCGCCTAGCGGGGGCCACAGATACGCAGTATTTT
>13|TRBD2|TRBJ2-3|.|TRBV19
CASRQRGGDTQYF
TGTGCCAGTAGGCAGCGGGGTGGGGATACGCAGTATTTT
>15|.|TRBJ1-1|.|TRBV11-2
CASSPQTGTRTEAFF
TGTGCCAGCAGCCCTCAGACAGGCACGCGGACTGAAGCTTTCTTT
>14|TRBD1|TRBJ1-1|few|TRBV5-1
CASIDQTGVRKAFF
TGCGCCAGCATTGATCAAACAGGGGTCCGGAAAGCTTTCTTT
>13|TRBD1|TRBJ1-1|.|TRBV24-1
CATRGTANTEAFF
TGTGCCACCAGAGGGACAGCCAACACTGAAGCTTTCTTT
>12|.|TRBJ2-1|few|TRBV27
CASSFSNNEQFF
TGTGCCAGCAGTTTTTCGAACAATGAGCAGTTCTTC
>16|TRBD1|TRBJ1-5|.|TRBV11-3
CASSFPSRGLVQPQHF
TGTGCCAGCAGCTTTCCCTCCAGGGGGCTGGTACAGCCCCAGCATTTT
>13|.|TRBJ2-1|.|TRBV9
CASSRGAANEQFF
TGTGCCAGCAGCCGCGGGGCGGCAAATGAGCAGTTCTTC
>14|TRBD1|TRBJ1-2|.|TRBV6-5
CASSLQGAIYGYTF
TGTGCCAGCAGTCTACAGGGGGCGATCTATGGCTACACCTTC
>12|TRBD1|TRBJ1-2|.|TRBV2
CASRTGESGYTF
TGTGCCAGCCGGACAGGGGAAAGTGGCTACACCTTC
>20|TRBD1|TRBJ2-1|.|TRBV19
CASSNNRDRGPRSSYNEQFF
TGTGCCAGTAGCAATAACCGGGACAGGGGCCCCCGGAGCTCCTACAATGAGCAGTTCTTC
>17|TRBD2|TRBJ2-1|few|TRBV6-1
CASSGKTQVAGDNEQFF
TGTGCCAGCAGTGGAAAGACGCAGGTAGCGGGGGACAATGAGCAGTTCTTC
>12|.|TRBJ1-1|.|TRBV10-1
CASSGRGTEAFF
TGCGCCAGCAGTGGCAGGGGCACTGAAGCTTTCTTT
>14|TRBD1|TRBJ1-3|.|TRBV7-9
CASSYRTGENTIYF
TGTGCCAGCAGCTACCGGACAGGGGAAAACACCATATATTTT
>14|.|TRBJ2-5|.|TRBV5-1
CASSPTSTQETQYF
TGCGCCAGCAGCCCCACGAGCACACAAGAGACCCAGTACTTC
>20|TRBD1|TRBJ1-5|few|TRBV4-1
CASSPSFRGGDRGQNQPQHF
TGCGCCAGCAGCCCGTCGTTCCGAGGGGGGGACAGGGGTCAGAATCAGCCCCAGCATTTT
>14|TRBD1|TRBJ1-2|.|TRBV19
CASSANQGQHGYTF
TGTGCCAGTAGTGCCAACCAGGGACAGCATGGCTACACCTTC
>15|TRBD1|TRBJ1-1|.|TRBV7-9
CASSPTGGVNTEAFF
TGTGCCAGCAGCCCCACAGGGGGCGTGAACACTGAAGCTTTCTTT
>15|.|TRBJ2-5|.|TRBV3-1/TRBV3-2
CASSLLREGKTAQYF
TGTGCCAGCAGCCTGCTGCGAGAGGGCAAGACGGCCCAGTACTTC
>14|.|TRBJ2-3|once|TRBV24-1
CTTSDPEDTDTQYF
TGTACCACCAGTGACCCGGAGGACACAGATACGCAGTATTTT
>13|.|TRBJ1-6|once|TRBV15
CATSRTEDSPLHF
TGTGCCACCAGTAGGACGGAGGATTCACCCCTCCACTTT
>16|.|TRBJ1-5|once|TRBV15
CATSRDAQFSNQPQHF
TGTGCCACCAGCAGAGATGCCCAATTTAGCAATCAGCCCCAGCATTTT
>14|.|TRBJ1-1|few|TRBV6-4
CASSLDSLNTEAFF
TGTGCCAGCAGCCTGGACAGCCTGAACACTGAAGCTTTCTTT
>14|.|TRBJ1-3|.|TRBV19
CASSMAKQGNTIYF
TGTGCCAGTAGTATGGCAAAACAAGGAAACACCATATATTTT
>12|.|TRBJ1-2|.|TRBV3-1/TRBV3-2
CASSQVDYGYTF
TGTGCCAGCAGCCAAGTCGACTATGGCTACACCTTC
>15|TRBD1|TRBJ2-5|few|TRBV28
CASRPLTGGGETQYF
TGTGCCAGCAGACCTCTCACAGGGGGCGGAGAGACCCAGTACTTC
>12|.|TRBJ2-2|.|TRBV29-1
CSVGLGTGELFF
TGCAGCGTTGGACTAGGCACCGGGGAGCTGTTTTTT
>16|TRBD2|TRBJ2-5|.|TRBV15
CATSSWGTSGDWTQYF
TGTGCCACCAGCAGTTGGGGGACTAGCGGTGATTGGACCCAGTACTTC
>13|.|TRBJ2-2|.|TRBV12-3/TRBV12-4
CASKDSTAGELFF
TGTGCCAGCAAGGACTCCACAGCCGGGGAGCTGTTTTTT
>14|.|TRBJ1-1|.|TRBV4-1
CASSQGSWNTEAFF
TGCGCCAGCAGCCAAGGTTCCTGGAACACTGAAGCTTTCTTT